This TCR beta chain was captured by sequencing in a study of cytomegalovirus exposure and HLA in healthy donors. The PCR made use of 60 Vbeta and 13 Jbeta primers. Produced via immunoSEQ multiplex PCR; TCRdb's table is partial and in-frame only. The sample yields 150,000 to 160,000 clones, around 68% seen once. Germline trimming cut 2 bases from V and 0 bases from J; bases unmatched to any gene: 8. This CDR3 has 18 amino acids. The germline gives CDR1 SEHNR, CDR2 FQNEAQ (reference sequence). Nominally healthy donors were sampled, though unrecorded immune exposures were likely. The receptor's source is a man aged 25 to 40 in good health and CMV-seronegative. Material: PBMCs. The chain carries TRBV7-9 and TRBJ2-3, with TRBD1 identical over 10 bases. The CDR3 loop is CASSLRDRGFSSTDTQYF. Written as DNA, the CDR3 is TGTGCCAGCAGCTTAAGGGACAGGGGATTTTCTAGCACAGATACGCAGTATTTT.